This entry is about one T cell receptor (beta chain). Antigen: not known. A read error may produce the germline difference seen at one junction end. This record belongs to a study of response to subunit inactivated influenza vaccine. Germline values: CDR1 MRHNA, CDR2 SNTAGT. The CDR3 contains 12 residues. TCRdb passed the RT-PCR reads through MiXCR, listing each CDR3 protein once. The repertoire has just under 250,000 distinct CDR3 sequences, 12% of them found once; the top ten carry roughly 7.7%. Notes on the study in general: Each seasonal influenza vaccination recruits few new T cells, the authors suggested.

The receptor's source is a man aged 45 to 65 who received an inactivated influenza vaccine. The J gene is TRBJ2-3, the V gene TRBV6-4, with a weak D call TRBD2 (5 bases). Specimen: non-naive T cells sorted from PBMCs, collected around 14 days before vaccination. CDR3 in DNA: TGTGCCAGCAGTGACTCTTTCGGGGTCTTGAATTTT. As protein: CASSDSFGVLNF.